Reported below is one T cell receptor (beta chain). Libraries were prepared by immunoSEQ multiplex PCR; TCRdb keeps only in-frame clonotypes and omits some of them. This table holds 200,000 to 250,000 clones, around 86% found once. This entry comes from a study of blood T cell repertoires in COVID-19. The overall study: Whether acute or convalescent, the COVID-19 samples came from the United States, Italy and Spain.

V gave up 4 bases and J gave up 6 bases, with 10 bases separating them. This CDR3 has 13 residues. Germline values: CDR1 SGHDT, CDR2 YYEEEE. Input material: peripheral blood. The receptor's source is a man between 60 and 75 years old who had recovered from COVID-19. The V gene is TRBV5-6, the J gene TRBJ1-4; possibly TRBD1 for D (5 bases). The chain's CDR3 is CASSVTGYEKLFF. In nucleotides, the CDR3 is TGTGCCAGCAGCGTTACAGGATATGAAAAACTGTTTTTT.